These 31 T cell receptor beta chains share one sample of origin, sequenced in a study of blood T cell repertoires in COVID-19. This table comes from immunoSEQ multiplex PCR, and its TCRdb copy is limited to in-frame clones, with some not included. The data hold 200,000 or so clones, with 80% to 90% observed a single time. The material sequenced was peripheral blood. The receptors here all came from a human donor in a cohort sampled during active COVID-19.

The chain has TRBV7-2 and TRBJ2-1; D is perhaps TRBD2 (6 bases). Between the trimmed V and J ends, which lost 5 bases and 4 bases, there was a span of 15 bases. CDR1 is SGHTA, CDR2 FQGNSA, per germline. There are 15 residues in the CDR3. The CDR3 protein is CASSQKGGGYNEQFF. CDR3 DNA: TGTGCCAGCAGCCAAAAGGGAGGCGGGTACAATGAGCAGTTCTTC.

The rearrangement joins TRBV27 to TRBJ2-3; 7 bases agree with TRBD1. This CDR3 spans 14 amino acids. Trimming at V came to 2 bases and at J to 2 bases, leaving 1 base not matched to a gene. CDR1 MNHEY and CDR2 SMNVEV come from the germline V gene (reference sequence). CDR3 region: CASSLGQVTDTQYF. CDR3 DNA sequence: TGTGCCAGCAGTTTAGGACAGGTCACAGATACGCAGTATTTT.

CDR3 protein: CAISDRQGNSPLHF. The CDR3 DNA sequence: TGTGCCATCAGTGACCGACAGGGGAATTCACCCCTCCACTTT. The rearrangement joins TRBV10-3 to TRBJ1-6, with TRBD1 matching over 8 bases. Losses at the gene ends were 3 bases for V and 7 bases for J; bases not matched to a gene: 2. Germline V lookup: CDR1 ENHRY, CDR2 SYGVKD. This CDR3 has 14 residues.

This clone was recorded once. The DNA of the CDR3 is TGTGCCAGCAGGATACGGGACACTGATAATTCACCCCTCCACTTT. Protein sequence: CASRIRDTDNSPLHF. The genes are TRBV2 and TRBJ1-6, with D perhaps matching TRBD1 (6 bases). The CDR3 sequence is 15 residues long. Trimming pared 6 bases from V and 5 bases from J, leaving 14 bases between. Per germline, CDR1 SNHLY and CDR2 FYNNEI.

The V and J genes are TRBV7-9 and TRBJ1-5; D perhaps matches TRBD1 (5 bases). The V end was cut by 5 bases, the J end by 4 bases, with 15 bases between. CDR3 size: 15 residues. From germline, CDR1 is SEHNR and CDR2 FQNEAQ (reference sequence). CDR3 bases: TGTGCCAGCAGCCCCTCATGGGGGGGAAATCAGCCCCAGCATTTT. Translating gives CASSPSWGGNQPQHF.

This chain links TRBV20-1 with TRBJ2-7; D is unresolved. The germline V gene encodes CDR1 DFQATT and CDR2 SNEGSKA (reference sequence). The V end lost 4 bases, the J end lost 3 bases, and 7 bases lay between the germline ends. The CDR3 extends over 11 amino acids. The CDR3 DNA sequence: TGCAGTGCTACCCCCAACTACGAGCAGTACTTC. It codes for CSATPNYEQYF.

The J gene is TRBJ1-2, the V gene TRBV7-8; D ambiguous. V was cut by 2 bases and J by 8 bases, with 15 bases left in between. Germline-derived CDR1 and CDR2 are SGHVS and FQNEAQ. There are 14 residues in the CDR3. The CDR3 DNA is TGTGCCAGCAGCTTACTGGGGTGGGGAGGCGGCTACACCTTC. Residues: CASSLLGWGGGYTF.

This chain's CDR3 is CASSEARLAGGRRREQYF. CDR3 in DNA: TGTGCCAGCAGTGAAGCTAGACTAGCGGGAGGTCGGAGGAGGGAGCAGTACTTC. V usage is TRBV6-1 and J usage is TRBJ2-7; 13 positions agree with TRBD2. Per the germline V gene, CDR1 is MNHNS and CDR2 is SASEGT. Trimming cost V 0 bases and J 7 bases; bases outside gene matches: 12. The CDR3 runs 18 residues.

CDR3 DNA sequence: TGTGCCAGCAGTGTCCGGATTCCTCCAGGGGTGGAAAAACTGTTTTTT. Its translation: CASSVRIPPGVEKLFF. The chain joins TRBV25-1 to TRBJ1-4, with D maybe TRBD1 (6 bases). The CDR3 spans 16 residues. Germline V gene sequence: CDR1 MGHDK, CDR2 SYGVNS. V lost 4 bases to trimming and J lost 8 bases, with 20 bases between them.

This clone has at least ten counts. The V call is TRBV19, the J call TRBJ2-3; TRBD2 is a possible D gene (5 bases). CDR3 length: 16 amino acids. Germline values: CDR1 LNHDA, CDR2 SQIVND (reference sequence). Trimming left V 3 bases short and J 0 bases short, with 13 bases between. CDR3 loop: CASSMRVSTSTDTQYF. Here the CDR3 DNA reads TGTGCCAGTAGTATGAGGGTTAGTACTAGCACAGATACGCAGTATTTT. Combining the CDR3 with reference TRBV19 and TRBJ2-3 gives the whole variable domain DGGITQSPKYLFRKEGQNVTLSCEQNLNHDAMYWYRQDPGQGLRLIYYSQIVNDFQKGDIAEGYSVSREKKESFPLTVTSAQKNPTAFYLCASSMRVSTSTDTQYFGPGTRLTVL.

V is TRBV4-1 and J is TRBJ2-1; 8 bases align to TRBD2. The length of the CDR3 is 16 residues. The germline CDR1 and CDR2 sequences are MGHRA and YSYEKL. The J segment lost 4 bases and the V segment lost 3 bases, leaving 8 bases of the junction unmatched. Written as DNA, the CDR3 is TGCGCCAGCAGCCAGGGACTAGTCAAGGTTTACAATGAGCAGTTCTTC. Protein product: CASSQGLVKVYNEQFF.

This chain links TRBV11-2 with TRBJ2-3; 7 nucleotides match TRBD2. The V gene's germline CDR1 is SGHAT and CDR2 FQNNGV. V was clipped by 2 bases and J by 0 bases; unmatched bases: 11. This CDR3 has 18 residues. DNA for the CDR3: TGTGCCAGCAGCTTATTTGGAGAAGCGGGGTCTAGCACAGATACGCAGTATTTT. Translation gives CASSLFGEAGSSTDTQYF.

CDR3 nucleotides: TGTGCCAGCAGCCAAGCCCCTGGGACTCTTGGCTACACCTTC. Protein sequence: CASSQAPGTLGYTF. The rearrangement links TRBV14 to TRBJ1-2; D possibly corresponds to TRBD1 (5 bases). The CDR3 loop spans 14 amino acids. The ends were cut back, 1 base at V and 7 bases at J, with 13 bases in the middle. Germline CDR1 SGHDN, CDR2 FVKESK.

The chain is built from TRBV1 and TRBJ2-5; TRBD2 is taken as the D call from the table, unchecked against the DNA. TRBV1 is assigned pseudogene status. The CDR3 is 14 residues long. This CDR3 reads CTSWASRYQETQYF. CDR3 in DNA: TGCACCAGCTGGGCTAGCAGGTACCAAGAGACCCAGTACTTC.

The CDR3 sequence is CASSDWVADPYEQYF. CDR3 DNA: TGTGCCAGCAGTGATTGGGTAGCCGACCCCTACGAGCAGTACTTC. The V call is TRBV28, the J call TRBJ2-7; no firm D call. V lost 5 bases and J 2 bases, leaving 16 bases between the germline ends. The germline CDR1 and CDR2 sequences are MDHEN and SYDVKM. The CDR3 contains 15 residues.

The rearrangement joins TRBV11-2 to TRBJ2-5; TRBD2 agrees at 7 bases. The CDR3 spans 16 residues. Trimming took 4 bases from V and 2 from J; bases not matched to a gene: 10. Germline V gene sequence: CDR1 SGHAT, CDR2 FQNNGV. This chain's CDR3 is CASSWVGSGDQETQYF. The CDR3 DNA follows: TGTGCCAGCAGCTGGGTAGGGAGCGGGGATCAAGAGACCCAGTACTTC. The whole variable domain, filled in from reference TRBV11-2 and TRBJ2-5, reads EAGVAQSPRYKIIEKRQSVAFWCNPISGHATLYWYQQILGQGPKLLIQFQNNGVVDDSQLPKDRFSAERLKGVDSTLKIQPAKLEDSAVYLCASSWVGSGDQETQYFGPGTRLLVL.

The V and J genes are TRBV4-1 and TRBJ1-3, with a possible D match to TRBD1 (6 bases). CDR1 is MGHRA, CDR2 YSYEKL, per germline. V was cut by 7 bases and J by 4 bases, with 20 bases left in between. CDR3 length: 16 amino acids. The CDR3 sequence is CASTRVGTHRGNTIYF. Written as DNA, the CDR3 is TGCGCCAGCACAAGGGTCGGGACACACAGAGGAAACACCATATATTTT.

The gene calls are TRBV19 and TRBJ2-2; possibly TRBD1 for D (7 bases). The CDR3 extends over 16 amino acids. Between the trimmed V and J ends, which lost 3 bases and 5 bases, there was a span of 16 bases. CDR1 LNHDA and CDR2 SQIVND come from the germline V gene (reference sequence). In nucleotides, the CDR3 is TGTGCCAGTAGTATGGGGGAGACAGGGAGGACCGGGGAGCTGTTTTTT. Protein: CASSMGETGRTGELFF.

This chain's CDR3 is CASSRPPPGLAGGLSSYNEQFF. For the CDR3, the DNA is TGTGCCAGCAGTCGCCCCCCCCCGGGACTAGCGGGAGGGTTAAGCTCCTACAATGAGCAGTTCTTC. The V and J genes are TRBV6-6 and TRBJ2-1; 16 nucleotides agree with TRBD2. The V gene's germline CDR1 is MNHNY and CDR2 SVGAGI (reference sequence). The J segment lost 0 bases and the V segment lost 5 bases, leaving 16 bases of the junction unmatched. The CDR3 consists of 22 residues.

The V call is TRBV7-9, the J call TRBJ1-3; TRBD1 might be the D (6 bases). CDR3 length: 16 residues. V was trimmed by 2 bases and J by 4 bases, leaving 15 bases between them. In germline, CDR1 is SEHNR, CDR2 FQNEAQ (reference sequence). CDR3 residues: CASSLSGESEGNTIYF. CDR3 nucleotide sequence: TGTGCCAGCAGCTTATCAGGGGAGTCGGAAGGAAACACCATATATTTT.

This clone appeared many times. The rearrangement links TRBV5-1 to TRBJ2-5, with D perhaps matching TRBD2 (7 bases). V lost 4 bases, J lost 4 bases, and 17 bases lay in between. Germline V gene lookup returns CDR1 SGHRS and CDR2 YFSETQ. The CDR3 sequence is 15 residues long. The CDR3: CASSPPLGGPETQYF. Here the CDR3 DNA reads TGCGCCAGCAGCCCCCCACTGGGGGGGCCAGAGACCCAGTACTTC.

This chain's CDR3 is CASSLTGNTIYF. DNA of the CDR3: TGCGCCAGCAGCCTAACTGGAAACACCATATATTTT. The chain recombines TRBV4-1 with TRBJ1-3; D ambiguous. The V and J ends lost 4 bases and 2 bases respectively, with 3 bases between them. This CDR3 contains 12 residues. Germline loops: CDR1 MGHRA, CDR2 YSYEKL.

The gene calls are TRBV5-1 and TRBJ2-7; D perhaps matches TRBD2 (5 bases). Germline V gene data show CDR1 as SGHRS and CDR2 as YFSETQ. Trimming removed 5 bases from V and 4 bases from J, with 10 bases in between. The CDR3 spans 12 residues. CDR3 DNA sequence: TGCGCCAGCAGTACTGGGGAGTACGAGCAGTACTTC. Translated, it gives CASSTGEYEQYF.

This chain connects TRBV6-5 to TRBJ2-3, with TRBD1 matching over 8 bases. The germline CDR1 and CDR2 sequences are MNHEY and SVGAGI. This CDR3 spans 16 amino acids. V gave up 2 bases and J gave up 4 bases; unmatched junction bases: 8. The CDR3 region has the DNA TGTGCCAGCAGTTACATGGGGACAGGTCTGGCAGATACGCAGTATTTT. As protein: CASSYMGTGLADTQYF.

This clone appeared a single time. Here the CDR3 reads CASSLAGGRSGDTQYF. Here the CDR3 DNA reads TGCGCCAGCAGCTTGGCTGGCGGGAGGAGCGGAGATACGCAGTATTTT. This rearrangement joins TRBV5-1 to TRBJ2-3, with 8 positions matching TRBD2. The V segment lost 0 bases and the J segment 5 bases; nucleotides outside the gene matches: 8. The CDR3 loop spans 16 amino acids. Germline assignment: CDR1 SGHRS and CDR2 YFSETQ.

The rearrangement joins TRBV7-9 to TRBJ2-3; the match to TRBD2 covers 12 bases. The germline CDR1 and CDR2 sequences are SEHNR and FQNEAQ (reference sequence). J gave up 0 bases and V 4 bases, and 11 bases lay outside the gene matches. This CDR3 is built from 19 residues. This chain's CDR3 is CASSSSRLAGASSTDTQYF. CDR3 DNA: TGTGCCAGCAGCTCGTCTAGACTAGCGGGGGCAAGTAGCACAGATACGCAGTATTTT.

The V call is TRBV7-7, the J call TRBJ2-2; weak D call: TRBD2 (5 bases). V was shortened by 1 base and J by 6 bases, with 9 bases between the two germline ends. The CDR3 sequence is 14 residues long. The V gene's germline CDR1 is SSHAT and CDR2 FNYEAQ (reference sequence). CDR3: CASSLVAGSGELFF. The DNA of the CDR3 is TGTGCCAGCAGCTTAGTTGCGGGTTCCGGGGAGCTGTTTTTT.

This sequence joins TRBV28 and TRBJ2-1, with 10 nucleotides matching TRBD1. Trimming took 5 bases from V and 0 from J; bases not matched to a gene: 4. The germline V gene has CDR1 MDHEN and CDR2 SYDVKM. CDR3 length equals 16 residues. The CDR3 DNA follows: TGTGCCAGCAGTATTTGGACAGGGGGCTCCTACAATGAGCAGTTCTTC. Encoded protein: CASSIWTGGSYNEQFF.

The chain couples TRBV23-1 to TRBJ2-7, with D maybe TRBD2 (6 bases). TRBV23-1 is flagged as an ORF with uncertain function. Between the trimmed V and J ends, which lost 6 bases and 3 bases, there was a span of 27 bases. This CDR3 is 18 amino acids long. CDR3 loop: CASSGTHRARRPDYEQYF. Written as DNA, the CDR3 is TGCGCCAGCAGCGGGACTCACCGGGCACGTCGACCCGACTACGAGCAGTACTTC.

The CDR3 loop is CASSQDRRGANEKLFF. The CDR3 DNA follows: TGTGCCAGCAGCCAAGATCGTCGGGGGGCTAATGAAAAACTGTTTTTT. This sequence joins TRBV3-1 (or the pseudogene TRBV3-2) and TRBJ1-4, with TRBD1 as a possible D gene (5 bases). V dropped 0 bases and J dropped 3 bases, with 11 bases sitting between them. Per the germline V gene, CDR1 is LGHDT and CDR2 is YNNKEL (reference sequence). CDR3 length: 16 amino acids.

The chain combines TRBV2 with TRBJ2-7; 11 nucleotides match TRBD2. The CDR3 is 18 residues long. Trimming removed 2 bases from V and 3 bases from J; junction bases left unmatched: 12. From germline, CDR1 is SNHLY and CDR2 FYNNEI. The CDR3 protein is CASSEFGIAGLADYEQYF. The DNA for the CDR3 is TGTGCCAGCAGTGAATTCGGAATTGCGGGACTAGCGGACTACGAGCAGTACTTC.